The 7 T cell receptor beta chains presented below share a single source sample, sequenced in a study of blood T cell repertoires in COVID-19. The assay was immunoSEQ multiplex PCR, and TCRdb's table has in-frame clones only and misses some. The sample yields about 350,000 clones, roughly nine tenths seen once. Sequenced input: peripheral blood. Receptors originate from a woman aged 60-75 years with COVID-19, enrolled during active disease.

J is TRBJ2-5 and V is TRBV5-4, with 8 bases that match TRBD2. The CDR3 consists of 16 residues. Germline assignment: CDR1 SGHNT and CDR2 YYREEE (reference sequence). With V trimmed by 4 bases and J by 2 bases, 10 bases remained unmatched. CDR3 sequence (DNA): TGTGCCAGCAGCGACACGGTACTAGCGGCACAAGAGACCCAGTACTTC. Translated, it gives CASSDTVLAAQETQYF.

The chain employs TRBV14 and TRBJ1-3, with no clear D. CDR1 and CDR2 (germline): SGHDN, FVKESK. With 3 bases removed from V and 8 bases from J, the gap between germline ends came to 8 bases. The CDR3 spans 12 residues. The CDR3 spells CASSHTGYTIYF. The CDR3 DNA is TGTGCCAGCAGCCACACGGGATACACCATATATTTT. The full variable domain, its missing parts supplied by reference TRBV14 and TRBJ1-3, is EAGVTQFPSHSVIEKGQTVTLRCDPISGHDNLYWYRRVMGKEIKFLLHFVKESKQDESGMPNNRFLAERTGGTYSTLKVQPAELEDSGVYFCASSHTGYTIYFGEGSWLTVV.

V gene TRBV11-2 combines with J gene TRBJ2-5, with a possible D match to TRBD1 (5 bases). Between the trimmed V and J ends, which lost 5 bases and 5 bases, there was a span of 9 bases. The CDR3 is made up of 12 amino acids. Germline loops: CDR1 SGHAT, CDR2 FQNNGV. CDR3 region: CASSQGTETQYF. CDR3 bases: TGTGCCAGCAGCCAGGGTACGGAGACCCAGTACTTC.

The rearrangement links TRBV5-8 to TRBJ2-5; TRBD1 is a possible D gene (5 bases). CDR1 is SGHTS and CDR2 is YDEGEE in the germline V gene. CDR3 length equals 14 residues. V lost 1 base, J lost 1 base, and 8 bases lay in between. DNA for the CDR3: TGTGCCAGCAGCTTGAGGGGTTCCCAAGAGACCCAGTACTTC. It translates to CASSLRGSQETQYF.

The rearrangement uses TRBV2 and TRBJ1-1; D unresolved. Trimming cost V 2 bases and J 2 bases, with 6 bases left between them. CDR1 and CDR2 (germline): SNHLY, FYNNEI. CDR3 length equals 13 residues. This CDR3 is CASSEQSNTEAFF. The CDR3 DNA sequence: TGTGCCAGCAGTGAACAGTCCAACACTGAAGCTTTCTTT.

The V gene is TRBV2, the J gene TRBJ1-5; 7 bases match TRBD1. The CDR3 length is 16 residues. V shed 7 bases, J shed 0 bases, and the junction held 9 bases outside the gene matches. Germline values: CDR1 SNHLY, CDR2 FYNNEI. The CDR3 is CASTGQGVFSNQPQHF. The CDR3 coding sequence is TGTGCCAGCACGGGCCAGGGGGTTTTTAGCAATCAGCCCCAGCATTTT. The full variable domain, with the rest looked up from reference TRBV2 and TRBJ1-5, is EPEVTQTPSHQVTQMGQEVILRCVPISNHLYFYWYRQILGQKVEFLVSFYNNEISEKSEIFDDQFSVERPDGSNFTLKIRSTKLEDSAMYFCASTGQGVFSNQPQHFGDGTRLSIL.

This clone occurred once. The chain couples TRBV5-6 to TRBJ1-3; perhaps TRBD1 as D (5 bases). This CDR3 has 17 residues. Deletions cut 0 bases from V and 0 bases from J, with 13 bases between. Germline V lookup: CDR1 SGHDT, CDR2 YYEEEE. In nucleotides, the CDR3 is TGTGCCAGCAGCTTGGGTTGGGGCCGATACTCTGGAAACACCATATATTTT. It codes for CASSLGWGRYSGNTIYF.